These T cell receptor beta chains were read from a single sample in a study of cytomegalovirus exposure and HLA in healthy donors. Profiled with immunoSEQ multiplex PCR; TCRdb holds only in-frame clones, not every one. The sample lists roughly 110,000 clones, roughly 76% occurring once. The sequenced sample consisted of PBMCs. The receptors were sampled from a man between 18 and 35 years old in good health and CMV-seronegative. Each CDR3 is given with its conserved first and last residue. Each record gives: D gene, V gene, J gene, CDR3 DNA, CDR3 protein. D genes are given only for firm matches.

>TRBD1|TRBV7-2|TRBJ2-7
TGTGCCAGCAGCCCCGGGACAGGGGCCTACGAGCAGTACTTC
CASSPGTGAYEQYF
>-|TRBV5-5|TRBJ2-7
TGTGCCAGCAGCTTGGGGGGTGGCAGGGGGGCCTACGAGCAGTACTTC
CASSLGGGRGAYEQYF
>-|TRBV2|TRBJ2-2
TGTGCCAGCAGTGATGTAACATCGAGGAGGCTGTTTTTT
CASSDVTSRRLFF
>TRBD2|TRBV7-3|TRBJ2-3
TGTGCCAGCAGCTTAACAGCGGGGGCCGCAGATACGCAGTATTTT
CASSLTAGAADTQYF
>-|TRBV10-2|TRBJ1-1
TGCGCCAGCACGGCCCGGGGTCGAGGTGGCACTGAAGCTTTCTTT
CASTARGRGGTEAFF
>-|TRBV6-1|TRBJ2-7
TGTGCCAGCAGCCTCGAGGAGGGCTCCTACGAGCAGTACTTC
CASSLEEGSYEQYF
>-|TRBV5-8|TRBJ1-1
TGTGCCAGCACCCCGGGGTGGGAAAACACTGAAGCTTTCTTT
CASTPGWENTEAFF
>-|TRBV6-5|TRBJ2-1
TGTGCCAGCAGTTACGGGGGCAACGAGCAGTTCTTC
CASSYGGNEQFF
>TRBD1|TRBV7-9|TRBJ1-1
TGTGCCAGCAGCTCAGGGGGGACTGAAGCTTTCTTT
CASSSGGTEAFF
>TRBD2|TRBV29-1|TRBJ2-3
TGCAGCGTTGACGCGGGGGGAGCGATAGATACGCAGTATTTT
CSVDAGGAIDTQYF
>-|TRBV6-1|TRBJ1-5
TGTGCCAGCATCGTAGGGAGGGGTCAGCCCCAGCATTTT
CASIVGRGQPQHF
>-|TRBV6-1|TRBJ1-2
TGTGCCGTGGGGGGTGCAGGGCTAGGAGGTGGCTACACCTTC
CAVGGAGLGGGYTF
>TRBD2|TRBV9|TRBJ2-7
TGTGCCAGCAGCCCAAGCGGGGGGGCCCACGAGCAGTACTTC
CASSPSGGAHEQYF